This T cell receptor (beta chain) was observed in a study of blood T cell repertoires in COVID-19. Turning to the study itself: In each case, the material was cDNA or gDNA derived from T cells, B-cell-depleted T cells, or PBMCs.

Trimming removed 1 base at V and 1 base at J, with 10 bases between. The CDR3 loop spans 16 amino acids. CDR1 and CDR2 (germline): LGHNA, YNFKEQ. In the original analysis: Estimated nucleated cell counts came from reference gene primer amplification. Some clones are missing from TCRdb's copy, which holds only in-frame ones; the method was immunoSEQ multiplex PCR. The V and J calls and clone size come from that table; D and trimming were worked out from the DNA. Of 70,000 to 80,000 clones listed, around nine tenths are singletons. Sequencing input: peripheral blood. The chain has TRBV4-2 and TRBJ2-2, with D unresolved. The source of this sequence is a woman aged 60-75 years with acute or convalescent COVID-19. The CDR3 nucleotides are TGTGCCAGCAGCCAAGCAAGTCCGGTGAACACCGGGGAGCTGTTTTTT. Translation: CASSQASPVNTGELFF.